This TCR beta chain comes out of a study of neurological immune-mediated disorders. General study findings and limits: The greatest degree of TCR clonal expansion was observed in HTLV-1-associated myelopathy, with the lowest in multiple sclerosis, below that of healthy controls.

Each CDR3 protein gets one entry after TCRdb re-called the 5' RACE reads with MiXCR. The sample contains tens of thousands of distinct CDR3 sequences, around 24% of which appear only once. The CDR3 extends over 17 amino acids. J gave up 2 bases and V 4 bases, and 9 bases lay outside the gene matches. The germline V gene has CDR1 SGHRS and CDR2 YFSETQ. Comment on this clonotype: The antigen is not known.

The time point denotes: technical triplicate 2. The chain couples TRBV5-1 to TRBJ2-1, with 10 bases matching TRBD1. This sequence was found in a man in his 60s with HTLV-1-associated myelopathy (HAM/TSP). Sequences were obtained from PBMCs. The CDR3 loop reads CASSGPGQGSPYNEQFF. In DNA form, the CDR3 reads TGCGCCAGCAGCGGCCCGGGACAGGGGAGCCCCTACAATGAGCAGTTCTTC.